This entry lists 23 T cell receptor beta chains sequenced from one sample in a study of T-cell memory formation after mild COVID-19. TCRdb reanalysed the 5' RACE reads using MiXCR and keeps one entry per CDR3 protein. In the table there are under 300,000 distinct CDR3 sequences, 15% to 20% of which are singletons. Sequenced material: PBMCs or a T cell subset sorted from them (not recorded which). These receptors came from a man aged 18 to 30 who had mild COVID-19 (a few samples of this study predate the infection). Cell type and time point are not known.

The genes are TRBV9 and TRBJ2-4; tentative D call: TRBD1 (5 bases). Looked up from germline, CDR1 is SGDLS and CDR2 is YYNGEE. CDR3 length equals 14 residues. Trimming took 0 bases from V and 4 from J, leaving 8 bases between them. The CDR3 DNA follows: TGTGCCAGCAGCGTAGGGGGCTCAAAAAACATTCAGTACTTC. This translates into CASSVGGSKNIQYF.

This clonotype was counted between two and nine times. The CDR3 DNA follows: TGCGCCAGCAGGGGGATGGGGGACACTGAAGCTTTCTTT. Translated: CASRGMGDTEAFF. This chain joins TRBV5-1 and TRBJ1-1; possible D gene TRBD1, 5 bases. The V gene's germline CDR1 is SGHRS and CDR2 YFSETQ. The V end was cut by 5 bases, the J end by 3 bases, with 11 bases between. CDR3 length equals 13 residues.

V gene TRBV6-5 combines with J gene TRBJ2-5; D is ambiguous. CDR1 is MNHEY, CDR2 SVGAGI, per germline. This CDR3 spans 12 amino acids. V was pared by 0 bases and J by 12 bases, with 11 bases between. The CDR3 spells CASSYSIGPKYF. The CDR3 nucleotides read TGTGCCAGCAGTTACTCGATCGGACCTAAGTACTTC.

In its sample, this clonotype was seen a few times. The chain's CDR3 is CASSFRVRETQYF. In DNA, the CDR3 is TGTGCCAGCAGTTTTCGGGTTCGCGAGACCCAGTACTTC. V and J are TRBV27 and TRBJ2-5; no clear D. This CDR3 has 13 residues. Germline V lookup: CDR1 MNHEY, CDR2 SMNVEV (reference sequence). V gave up 3 bases and J gave up 5 bases, with 10 bases separating them.

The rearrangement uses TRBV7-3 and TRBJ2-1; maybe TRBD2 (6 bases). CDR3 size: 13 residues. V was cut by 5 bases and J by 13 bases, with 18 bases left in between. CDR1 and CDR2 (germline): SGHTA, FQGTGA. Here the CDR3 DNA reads TGTGCCAGCAGCCTCGGACGGGACTTGGGCCAGTTCTTC. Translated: CASSLGRDLGQFF.

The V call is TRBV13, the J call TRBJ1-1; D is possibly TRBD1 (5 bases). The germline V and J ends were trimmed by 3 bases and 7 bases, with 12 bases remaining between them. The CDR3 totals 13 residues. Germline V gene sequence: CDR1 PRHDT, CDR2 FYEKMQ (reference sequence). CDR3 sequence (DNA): TGTGCCAGCAGCTTGGAGGGGAGAAGTGAAGCTTTCTTT. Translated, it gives CASSLEGRSEAFF.

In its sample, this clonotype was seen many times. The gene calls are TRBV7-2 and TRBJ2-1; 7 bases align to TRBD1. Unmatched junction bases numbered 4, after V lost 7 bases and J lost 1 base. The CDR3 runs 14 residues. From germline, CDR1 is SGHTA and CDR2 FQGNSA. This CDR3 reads CASTEQGSYNEQFF. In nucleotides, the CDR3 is TGTGCCAGCACCGAACAGGGGTCCTACAATGAGCAGTTCTTC.

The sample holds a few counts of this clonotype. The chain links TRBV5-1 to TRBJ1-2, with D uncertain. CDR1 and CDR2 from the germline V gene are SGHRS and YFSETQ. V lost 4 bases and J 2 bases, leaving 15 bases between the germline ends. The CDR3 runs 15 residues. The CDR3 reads CASSAIAATNYGYTF. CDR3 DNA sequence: TGCGCCAGCAGCGCGATCGCGGCGACGAACTATGGCTACACCTTC.

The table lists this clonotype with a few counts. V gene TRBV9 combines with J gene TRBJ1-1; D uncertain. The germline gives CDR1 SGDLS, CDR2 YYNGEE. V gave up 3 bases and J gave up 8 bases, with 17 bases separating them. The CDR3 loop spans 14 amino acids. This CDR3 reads CASSAGSRDFEAFF. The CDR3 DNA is TGTGCCAGCAGCGCGGGCAGCCGAGACTTCGAAGCTTTCTTT.

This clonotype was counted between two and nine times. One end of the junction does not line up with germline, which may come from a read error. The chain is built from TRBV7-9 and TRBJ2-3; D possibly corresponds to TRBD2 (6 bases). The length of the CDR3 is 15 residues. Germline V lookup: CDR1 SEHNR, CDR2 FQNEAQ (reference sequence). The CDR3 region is CASSIALATTDTQYF. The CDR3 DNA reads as TGTGCCAGCAGCATAGCACTAGCCACCACAGATACGCAGTATTTT.

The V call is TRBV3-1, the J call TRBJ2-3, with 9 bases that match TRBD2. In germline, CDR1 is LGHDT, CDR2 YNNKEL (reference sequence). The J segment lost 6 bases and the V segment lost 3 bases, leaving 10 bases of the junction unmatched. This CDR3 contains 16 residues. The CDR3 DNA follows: TGTGCCAGCAGCCAGCACCTAGCGGGGCATTCCGATACGCAGTATTTT. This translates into CASSQHLAGHSDTQYF.

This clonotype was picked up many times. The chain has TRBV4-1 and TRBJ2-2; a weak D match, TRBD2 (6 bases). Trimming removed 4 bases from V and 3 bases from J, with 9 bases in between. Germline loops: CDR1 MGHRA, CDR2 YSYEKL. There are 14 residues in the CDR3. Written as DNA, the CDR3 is TGCGCCAGCAGCCGCGGGGAATACACCGGGGAGCTGTTTTTT. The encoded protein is CASSRGEYTGELFF.

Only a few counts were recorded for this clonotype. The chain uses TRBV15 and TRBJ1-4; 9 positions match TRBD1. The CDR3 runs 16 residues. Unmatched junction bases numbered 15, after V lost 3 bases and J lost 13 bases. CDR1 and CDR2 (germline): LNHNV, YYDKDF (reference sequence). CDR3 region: CATSRYPPGQGGTLFF. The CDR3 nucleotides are TGTGCCACCAGCAGGTACCCTCCGGGACAGGGAGGCACACTGTTTTTT.

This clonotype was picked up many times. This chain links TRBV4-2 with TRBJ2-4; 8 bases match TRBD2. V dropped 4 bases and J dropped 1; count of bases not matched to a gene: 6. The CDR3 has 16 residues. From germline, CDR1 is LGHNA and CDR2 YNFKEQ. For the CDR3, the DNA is TGTGCCAGCAGCCTTGGGAGCGGGGGTGCCAAAAACATTCAGTACTTC. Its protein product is CASSLGSGGAKNIQYF.

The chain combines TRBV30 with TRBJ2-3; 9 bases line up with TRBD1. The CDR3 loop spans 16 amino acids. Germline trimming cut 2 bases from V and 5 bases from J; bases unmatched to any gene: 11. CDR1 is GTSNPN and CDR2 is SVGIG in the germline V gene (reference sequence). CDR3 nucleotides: TGTGCCTGGAGTCGCCGGGACAGGGTAGCAGAAGATACGCAGTATTTT. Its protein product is CAWSRRDRVAEDTQYF.

DNA of the CDR3: TGCGCCAGCAGCGGCCGGGACACTAACTATGGCTACACCTTC. It codes for CASSGRDTNYGYTF. The chain is built from TRBV4-1 and TRBJ1-2; a possible D gene is TRBD1 (6 bases). The germline gives CDR1 MGHRA, CDR2 YSYEKL. CDR3 size: 14 residues. V lost 5 bases and J 0 bases, leaving 10 bases between the germline ends.

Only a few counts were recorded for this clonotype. The CDR3 bases are TGTGCCAGCGCTACTAGTTACACCGGGGAGCTGTTTTTT. Protein product: CASATSYTGELFF. This chain uses TRBV7-9 with TRBJ2-2, with D perhaps matching TRBD2 (5 bases). Germline CDR1 SEHNR, CDR2 FQNEAQ (reference sequence). V was cut by 8 bases and J by 3 bases, with 10 bases left in between. The CDR3 sequence is 13 residues long.

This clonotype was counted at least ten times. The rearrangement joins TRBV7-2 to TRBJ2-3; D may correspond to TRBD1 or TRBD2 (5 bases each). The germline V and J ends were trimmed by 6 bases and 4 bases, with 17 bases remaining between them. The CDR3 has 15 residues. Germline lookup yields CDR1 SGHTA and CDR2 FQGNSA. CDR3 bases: TGTGCCAGCAGGACGGGGCCAATAGGGGCAGATACGCAGTATTTT. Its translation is CASRTGPIGADTQYF.

This CDR3 is CASSQKDRGASTGELFF. DNA for the CDR3: TGCGCCAGCAGCCAAAAGGACCGCGGGGCCTCCACCGGGGAGCTGTTTTTT. The J gene is TRBJ2-2, the V gene TRBV4-1; weak D call: TRBD2 (6 bases). Germline assignment: CDR1 MGHRA and CDR2 YSYEKL. The CDR3 is 17 amino acids. Deletions cut 2 bases from V and 4 bases from J, with 17 bases between.

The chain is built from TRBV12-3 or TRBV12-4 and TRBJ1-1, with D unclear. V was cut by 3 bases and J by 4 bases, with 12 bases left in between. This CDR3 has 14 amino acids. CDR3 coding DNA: TGTGCCAGCAGTTTCGATCAGGTGGGCACTGAAGCTTTCTTT. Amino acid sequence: CASSFDQVGTEAFF.

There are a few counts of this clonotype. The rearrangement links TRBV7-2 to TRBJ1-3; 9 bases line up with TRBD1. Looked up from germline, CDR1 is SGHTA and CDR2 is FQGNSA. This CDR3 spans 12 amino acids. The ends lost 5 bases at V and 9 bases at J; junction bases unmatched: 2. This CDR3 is CASSMDRGTIYF. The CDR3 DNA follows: TGTGCCAGCAGCATGGACAGGGGCACCATATATTTT.

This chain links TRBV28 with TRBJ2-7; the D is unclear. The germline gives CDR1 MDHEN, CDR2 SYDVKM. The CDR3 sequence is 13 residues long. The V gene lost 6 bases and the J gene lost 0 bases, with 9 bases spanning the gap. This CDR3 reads CASRHRDSYEQYV. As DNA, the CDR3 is TGTGCCAGCAGACACCGAGACTCCTACGAGCAGTACGTC.

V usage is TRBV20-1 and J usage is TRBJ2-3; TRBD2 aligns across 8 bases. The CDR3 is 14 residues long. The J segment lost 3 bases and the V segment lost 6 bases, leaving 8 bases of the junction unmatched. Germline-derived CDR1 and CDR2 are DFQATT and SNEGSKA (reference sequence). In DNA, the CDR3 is TGCAGTGCAAATTCCGCGGGGGGAACAGATACGCAGTATTTT. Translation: CSANSAGGTDTQYF.